The 24 T cell receptor beta chains listed next were all sequenced from one sample in a study of blood T cell repertoires in COVID-19. Repertoires were generated with immunoSEQ multiplex PCR, while TCRdb's copy carries only in-frame clones and drops some. Of about 190,000 clones in the sample, more than 75% were seen once. The sample comprised PBMCs or T cells enriched from blood (not recorded which). These receptors originate from a woman between 50 and 59 years old with acute COVID-19.

This clone showed up just once. The V gene is TRBV6-4, the J gene TRBJ2-1; TRBD2 is a possible D gene (5 bases). The CDR3 sequence is 14 residues long. The germline CDR1 and CDR2 sequences are MRHNA and SNTAGT. The V end was cut by 8 bases, the J end by 1 base, with 12 bases between. The CDR3 nucleotides read TGTGCCAGCTTCCGATGGGAGTCCTACAATGAGCAGTTCTTC. Residues: CASFRWESYNEQFF.

This sequence joins TRBV11-1 and TRBJ1-4; TRBD1 matches 10 bases. Germline values: CDR1 SGHAT, CDR2 FQDESV (reference sequence). V was pared by 3 bases and J by 4 bases, with 2 bases of the junction left unmatched. The CDR3 has 15 residues. CDR3 in amino acids: CASSLTGGFNEKLFF. The CDR3 DNA follows: TGTGCCAGCAGCTTGACAGGGGGCTTTAATGAAAAACTGTTTTTT.

This clone is a singleton in its sample. The rearrangement links TRBV27 to TRBJ2-2; no firm D call. CDR3 length: 15 residues. V lost 3 bases and J 6 bases, leaving 14 bases between the germline ends. Looked up from germline, CDR1 is MNHEY and CDR2 is SMNVEV (reference sequence). CDR3 nucleotide sequence: TGTGCCAGCAGTTTCCTCAGCGCGGTACCCGGGGAGCTGTTTTTT. It yields the protein CASSFLSAVPGELFF.

The chain joins TRBV7-2 to TRBJ1-5; no clear D gene. CDR1 and CDR2 from the germline V gene are SGHTA and FQGNSA. The V and J ends lost 1 base and 1 base respectively, with 8 bases between them. This CDR3 contains 15 residues. The CDR3 sequence is CASSLDRASNQPQHF. DNA for the CDR3: TGTGCCAGCAGCTTAGATCGAGCGAGCAATCAGCCCCAGCATTTT.

The J gene is TRBJ2-1, the V gene TRBV28; possibly TRBD1 for D (6 bases). Germline-derived CDR1 and CDR2 are MDHEN and SYDVKM. CDR3 length equals 13 residues. Trimming shortened V by 7 bases and J by 7 bases, and 14 bases separated the two germline ends. The CDR3 region is CASKEDRWNEQFF. CDR3 coding DNA: TGTGCCAGCAAAGAGGACAGATGGAATGAGCAGTTCTTC. The variable domain in full, completed from reference TRBV28 and TRBJ2-1, reads DVKVTQSSRYLVKRTGEKVFLECVQDMDHENMFWYRQDPGLGLRLIYFSYDVKMKEKGDIPEGYSVSREKKERFSLILESASTNQTSMYLCASKEDRWNEQFFGPGTRLTVL.

The rearrangement links TRBV24-1 to TRBJ1-5; 8 bases are a match to TRBD1. In germline, CDR1 is KGHDR, CDR2 SFDVKD. With V trimmed by 4 bases and J by 2 bases, 9 bases remained unmatched. CDR3 length: 17 amino acids. The CDR3 DNA sequence: TGTGCCACCAGTGACCCCGGACAGGGTGGTGGCAATCAGCCCCAGCATTTT. It codes for CATSDPGQGGGNQPQHF.

The chain joins TRBV24-1 to TRBJ2-3, with D tentatively TRBD2 (7 bases). This CDR3 is 15 amino acids long. The germline CDR1 and CDR2 sequences are KGHDR and SFDVKD. V was cut by 7 bases and J by 2 bases, with 15 bases left in between. The DNA of the CDR3 is TGTGCCACCAGGGGGGGGGCTTATCCCACAGATACGCAGTATTTT. This sequence encodes CATRGGAYPTDTQYF.

This chain uses TRBV7-9 with TRBJ1-5; D might be TRBD1 (6 bases). The germline V gene has CDR1 SEHNR and CDR2 FQNEAQ (reference sequence). Trimming stripped 5 bases from V and 7 bases from J, with 12 bases between. The CDR3 runs 13 residues. The CDR3 loop reads CASSARGGQPQHF. As DNA, the CDR3 is TGTGCCAGCAGCGCCAGGGGTGGCCAGCCCCAGCATTTT.

The J gene is TRBJ2-3, the V gene TRBV5-1, with 7 bases fitting TRBD2. J lost 1 base, V lost 0 bases, and 5 bases had no gene match. The CDR3 runs 16 residues. In germline, CDR1 is SGHRS, CDR2 YFSETQ. CDR3 in DNA: TGCGCCAGCAGCTTGGGGCGGGGGACCCGCACAGATACGCAGTATTTT. Its translation: CASSLGRGTRTDTQYF.

This clone was recorded only once. V and J are TRBV5-1 and TRBJ1-4; tentatively, D is TRBD1 (5 bases). The ends were cut back, 2 bases at V and 8 bases at J, with 16 bases in the middle. Germline CDR1 is SGHRS and CDR2 is YFSETQ. This CDR3 region has 15 residues. CDR3: CASSFRQGVYEKLFF. In nucleotides, the CDR3 is TGCGCCAGCAGCTTTCGGCAGGGTGTTTACGAAAAACTGTTTTTT.

This clone came up a few times. The chain carries TRBV5-1 and TRBJ1-2, with TRBD1 as a possible D gene (5 bases). V was trimmed by 0 bases and J by 1 base, leaving 19 bases between them. From germline, CDR1 is SGHRS and CDR2 YFSETQ. The CDR3 length is 18 residues. CDR3 coding DNA: TGCGCCAGCAGCTTGGGTTTTGGTGAGGGGAGGCGTAACTATGGCTACACCTTC. This encodes CASSLGFGEGRRNYGYTF.

This chain uses TRBV9 with TRBJ1-2, with D unresolved. Trimming shortened V by 1 base and J by 2 bases, and 12 bases separated the two germline ends. The germline V gene has CDR1 SGDLS and CDR2 YYNGEE. This CDR3 has 15 residues. CDR3 amino acids: CASSVSAELNYGYTF. The CDR3 DNA is TGTGCCAGCAGCGTATCGGCGGAGCTAAACTATGGCTACACCTTC.

This chain uses TRBV5-6 with TRBJ1-1; the D gene is possibly TRBD1 (5 bases). This CDR3 is built from 13 residues. The germline V and J ends were trimmed by 4 bases and 3 bases, with 10 bases remaining between them. CDR1 and CDR2 from the germline V gene are SGHDT and YYEEEE. The CDR3 DNA is TGTGCCAGCAGCCCGGGGGGGTACACTGAAGCTTTCTTT. It specifies CASSPGGYTEAFF. The variable domain in full, completed from reference TRBV5-6 and TRBJ1-1, reads DAGVTQSPTHLIKTRGQQVTLRCSPKSGHDTVSWYQQALGQGPQFIFQYYEEEERQRGNFPDRFSGHQFPNYSSELNVNALLLGDSALYLCASSPGGYTEAFFGQGTRLTVV.

This rearrangement joins TRBV2 to TRBJ2-1; 10 bases fit TRBD2. The CDR3 has 15 residues. With V trimmed by 6 bases and J by 5 bases, 7 bases remained unmatched. The V gene's germline CDR1 is SNHLY and CDR2 FYNNEI. CDR3 bases: TGTGCCAGCAGCCCCCTAGCGGGGGCCAACAATGAGCAGTTCTTC. This encodes CASSPLAGANNEQFF.

The chain uses TRBV9 and TRBJ1-2; tentative D call: TRBD1 (6 bases). Trimming took off 3 bases at V and 1 base at J, with 19 bases between the two ends. Germline lookup yields CDR1 SGDLS and CDR2 YYNGEE. There are 17 residues in the CDR3. The chain's CDR3 is CASSGEGPRGGNYGYTF. The CDR3 DNA follows: TGTGCCAGCAGCGGGGAGGGACCCCGAGGGGGTAACTATGGCTACACCTTC. Using reference TRBV9 and TRBJ1-2 for the parts outside the CDR3, the full variable domain is DSGVTQTPKHLITATGQRVTLRCSPRSGDLSVYWYQQSLDQGLQFLIQYYNGEERAKGNILERFSAQQFPDLHSELNLSSLELGDSALYFCASSGEGPRGGNYGYTFGSGTRLTVV.

This chain connects TRBV11-2 to TRBJ2-2; TRBD2 is a possible D gene (5 bases). Trimming took off 3 bases at V and 1 base at J, with 15 bases between the two ends. The CDR3 runs 17 residues. CDR1 is SGHAT, CDR2 FQNNGV, per germline. Here the CDR3 DNA reads TGTGCCAGCAGCTTCGCTTCGTCTGGAGGGAACACCGGGGAGCTGTTTTTT. The encoded protein is CASSFASSGGNTGELFF.

The table lists this clone with a few counts. The chain couples TRBV28 to TRBJ2-1, with 11 bases aligning to TRBD2. Germline V gene sequence: CDR1 MDHEN, CDR2 SYDVKM. V shed 4 bases and J 4 bases; nucleotides not matched to a gene: 6. The CDR3 length is 16 residues. CDR3 bases: TGTGCCAGCAGTTCCAGCCTAGCGGGGGGATACAATGAGCAGTTCTTC. This translates into CASSSSLAGGYNEQFF.

This clone was picked up a small number of times. The chain uses TRBV7-3 and TRBJ1-1, with D possibly TRBD1 on 6 matching bases. The V end lost 2 bases, the J end lost 1 base, and 8 bases lay between the germline ends. This CDR3 is 14 amino acids long. CDR1 is SGHTA, CDR2 FQGTGA, per germline. The CDR3 sequence is CASSLQGRNTEAFF. CDR3 coding DNA: TGTGCCAGCAGCTTACAGGGGAGGAACACTGAAGCTTTCTTT.

The CDR3 is CASSYPRGQIEAFF. CDR3 DNA sequence: TGTGCCAGCAGTTACCCCCGGGGACAGATTGAAGCTTTCTTT. The chain links TRBV6-5 to TRBJ1-1, with TRBD1 matching 7 bases. The CDR3 covers 14 residues. Germline loops: CDR1 MNHEY, CDR2 SVGAGI. The ends lost 2 bases at V and 7 bases at J; junction bases unmatched: 7.

Concerning this clone: This same CDR3 is encoded by further DNA sequences in the sample. This chain's CDR3 is CASSDQRGPYNEQFF. The CDR3 nucleotides are TGTGCCAGCAGTGACCAGCGGGGCCCCTACAATGAGCAGTTCTTC. The V and J genes are TRBV6-1 and TRBJ2-1; 7 positions match TRBD2. The CDR3 has 15 residues. The V gene's germline CDR1 is MNHNS and CDR2 SASEGT. Trimming removed 3 bases from V and 2 bases from J; junction bases left unmatched: 4.

The chain carries TRBV7-2 and TRBJ2-1, with 10 bases aligning to TRBD2. The CDR3 loop spans 15 amino acids. Germline V gene data show CDR1 as SGHTA and CDR2 as FQGNSA. With V trimmed by 3 bases and J by 6 bases, 5 bases remained unmatched. As DNA, the CDR3 is TGTGCCAGCAGCTTCAGCGGGGGGGATGGCAATGAGCAGTTCTTC. This translates into CASSFSGGDGNEQFF.

The rearrangement links TRBV28 to TRBJ2-7, with TRBD1 identical over 7 bases. J gave up 6 bases and V 6 bases, and 8 bases lay outside the gene matches. The germline gives CDR1 MDHEN, CDR2 SYDVKM. The CDR3 totals 13 residues. CDR3: CASSPTGVLEQYV. In nucleotides, the CDR3 is TGTGCCAGCAGCCCTACAGGGGTACTCGAGCAGTACGTC.

This clone was counted a single time. This chain connects TRBV14 to TRBJ1-2, with 8 bases aligning to TRBD1. The CDR3 consists of 14 residues. J lost 8 bases, V lost 3 bases, and 8 bases had no gene match. From germline, CDR1 is SGHDN and CDR2 FVKESK. The CDR3 nucleotides read TGTGCCAGCAGCCAGGTGGACAGGGCGAGAGGCTACACCTTC. Its protein product is CASSQVDRARGYTF.

This clone was seen a handful of times. The chain combines TRBV6-1 with TRBJ1-6; D unclear. Germline V gives CDR1 MNHNS, CDR2 SASEGT. This CDR3 region has 13 residues. V was pared by 3 bases and J by 8 bases, with 8 bases between. The CDR3, as DNA: TGTGCCAGCAGTGATAACTCATATTCACCCCTCCACTTT. Translating it yields CASSDNSYSPLHF.